This T cell receptor (beta chain) was sequenced in a study of molecular identifiers for immune sequencing clone quantification (dated by TCRdb to 2016 to 2019). Regarding the complete study: For a replicate experiment, RNA from roughly 18,000 or 92,000 naive CD8 T cells was divided into five aliquots, and four of the five aliquots were sequenced. The study was a methods study using CD8 T cells to benchmark molecular-identifier clustering-based TCR repertoire sequencing (MIDCIRS) and TCR RNA copy counting.

Libraries of naive CD8 T cells were built from about 19,000 to 1,100,000 sorted cells, with 10%, 30% or 50% of the purified RNA used. On a BD FACSAria II, naive CD8 T cells were FACS-sorted as CD8+CD4-CCR7+CD45RA+ and collected into RLT Plus buffer. Roughly 10 TCR copies' worth of Jurkat RNA were spiked into roughly 18,000-1,000,000 naive CD8 T cell samples to test detection sensitivity. Enrichment of CD8 T cells was performed with RosetteSep CD8+ T Cell Enrichment Cocktail and Ficoll-Paque, after which ACK red cell lysis was carried out. Libraries were made using PCR. The sequencer was an Illumina HiSeq 4000. Bulk TCR libraries were prepared as previously described, using TCR primers listed in Table S5. The Qiagen AllPrep DNA/RNA kit was used to purify total RNA. Before analysis, reads from multiple sequencing runs of one library were combined. The original pipeline was this. Reads were retained only if the reads had an exact TCR constant sequence, and the retained reads were trimmed to 150 nt and grouped according to their 12-nt molecular barcodes. Reads in each barcode group were sub-clustered using a 15% Levenshtein threshold, and a quality-weighted consensus sequence was built for each RNA molecule. Non-functional sequences were filtered out, along with any lower-count sequence sitting one edit away from another sequence. Barcode sub-clusters with fewer than 20% of the maximum read count were removed, based on fitting two negative binomial distributions. Using fastp trimming at Q25 and MiXCR clonotype assembly, TCRdb reanalyzed the public sequencing data and kept in-frame beta chains. Each CDR3 protein appears once, grouped with its most common genes and DNA. For this entry, the V and J calls and clone size follow TCRdb and not the study's own pipeline. The sample includes 250,000 to 400,000 distinct CDR3 sequences, with about 20% observed a single time. The leading ten clones occupy approximately 0.8% of the sample.

CDR1 and CDR2 are drawn from the germline V gene (reference sequence): SGHNT, YYREEE. The CDR3 runs 12 amino acids, cysteine and phenylalanine included. Of all the DNA, just the CDR3 is kept, 36 bases in frame from base 1. V loses 3 bases, J loses 7 bases, and the germline ends lie 10 bases apart. This clonotype was counted many times. No cognate antigen has been identified for it. No much larger clonotype is one base removed from it; base qualities were not supplied. Findings and caveats that apply to the study as a whole: Even against a background of around 950,000 naive CD8 T cells, spiked-in Jurkat TCR RNA amounting to a single cell's worth was reported to be detectable. When barcode sub-clustering was omitted, TCR diversity was inflated by chimeric consensus sequences, with chimeras reaching as high as 47%. Spiked-in Jurkat TCR RNA (around 9 copies' worth), which is not part of the donor repertoire, was contained in the naive libraries. In CMV-specific effector cells, over 99% of molecules were held by clones above 20 RNA copies, whereas under 1% of molecules were held by such clones in naive cells. Highly expanded clone sizes could be underestimated because identical TCR molecules may share a barcode. Modeling estimated roughly 3 recovered TCR RNA copies per cell, compared with about 10 by digital PCR, which implies roughly 30% capture efficiency.

Recombination connected TRBV5-4 to TRBJ1-2; no confident D gene assignment can be made. Input material: naive CD8+ T cells from blood, with Jurkat cell RNA spiked in. Taken with the paper, the label for cell subset or site translates to: FACS-sorted CD8+CD4-CCR7+CD45RA+ naive T cells. The sequence came from a human donor in good health. Some libraries in this study had Jurkat cell RNA spiked in. CDR3 loop: CASSSDRLGYTF. The DNA reads TGTGCCAGCAGCTCGGACCGGCTTGGCTACACCTTC. The full variable domain, completed from the reference TRBV5-4 and TRBJ1-2 proteins outside the CDR3, reads ETGVTQSPTHLIKTRGQQVTLRCSSQSGHNTVSWYQQALGQGPQFIFQYYREEENGRGNFPPRFSGLQFPNYSSELNVNALELDDSALYLCASSSDRLGYTFGSGTRLTVV.